The clone carrying this T cell receptor (beta chain) was observed a few times. Antigen unknown. Assay: immunoSEQ multiplex PCR; the TCRdb copy retains only in-frame clones and omits some. The sample has 35,000 to 40,000 clones; over 45% are singletons. These data come from a study of cytotoxic CD8 clonotypes in ibrutinib-treated CLL. Study-level information: The sample average was approximately 280,000 productive templates and 90,000 to 95,000 productive rearrangements. Study conclusions and caveats: At ibrutinib response, clonality increased, and at progression it declined back toward baseline.

Germline CDR1 reads LNHDA; CDR2 reads SQIVND (reference sequence). There are 15 residues in the CDR3. Trimming pared 7 bases from V and 1 base from J, leaving 14 bases between. About 2 micrograms of genomic DNA (from cryopreserved PBMCs) were used for TCR beta libraries. The sequencing here drew on PBMCs, taken before ibrutinib treatment. J is TRBJ1-5 and V is TRBV19; TRBD1 might be the D (5 bases). This TCR came from a human donor with chronic lymphocytic leukemia. Written as DNA, the CDR3 is TGTGCCAGTACCTCAGGGTCAAGGAGCAATCAGCCCCAGCATTTT. It specifies CASTSGSRSNQPQHF.